This T cell receptor (beta chain) was identified in a study of human CD8 memory T cell subsets. UMI-labeled 5' RACE was used, and it produced the TCR beta libraries. TCRdb reprocessed the 5' RACE reads; each CDR3 protein has one entry and no DNA is given. The sample holds about 10,000 distinct CDR3 sequences. By frequency, this clonotype is medium-sized (0.01 to 0.1%). The antigen remains undetermined. Per subset, duplicate vials of around 150,000 sorted CD8+ T cells supplied RNA. Broader study findings: For stem-like memory and precursor exhausted T cells, diversity was similarly high, which was not true of effector memory cells. Of all T cell receptor chains, just the beta chains were sequenced in this study.

The CDR3 loop spans 15 amino acids. Germline V gene data show CDR1 as MDHEN and CDR2 as SYDVKM. The chain links TRBV28 to TRBJ2-7; TCRdb's D call of TRBD1 is untestable without DNA. The receptor was isolated from a human donor in good health. Material: CD8+ stem-like memory T cells (TSCM and TCM) sorted from PBMCs. Subset given: stem-like memory CD8 T cells (TSTEM), CCR7+ PD-1- TIGIT-. CDR3 residues: CASTPPRGISYEQYF.